The 31 T cell receptor beta chains in this list originate from one sample, sequenced in a study of T cells after yellow fever vaccination. Via MiXCR, TCRdb re-called the 5' RACE reads, giving one row per CDR3 protein. The table shows under 200,000 distinct CDR3 sequences, with approximately 9.9% occurring only once. Sequencing used CD8+ T cells sorted from PBMCs, obtained 15 days after the yellow fever booster vaccination. These receptors were taken from a man between 18 and 35 years old who received the YFV17D yellow fever vaccine.

This rearrangement joins TRBV7-8 to TRBJ1-2; 10 bases agree with TRBD1. Germline CDR1 is SGHVS and CDR2 is FQNEAQ. The J segment lost 3 bases and the V segment lost 4 bases, leaving 8 bases of the junction unmatched. This CDR3 comprises 16 residues. CDR3 sequence: CASSYPPGTGDYGYTF. DNA for the CDR3: TGTGCCAGCAGCTATCCCCCCGGGACAGGGGACTATGGCTACACCTTC.

This clonotype was counted between two and nine times. This chain links TRBV7-9 with TRBJ1-1; maybe TRBD1 (5 bases). The CDR3 runs 13 residues. V was clipped by 1 base and J by 6 bases, with 9 bases between them. Looked up from germline, CDR1 is SEHNR and CDR2 is FQNEAQ (reference sequence). CDR3 in DNA: TGTGCCAGCAGCTTAGTCGCAGGGCCTGAAGCTTTCTTT. Translated: CASSLVAGPEAFF.

This clonotype was seen a handful of times. The chain recombines TRBV5-6 with TRBJ2-1, with D perhaps TRBD2 (6 bases). This CDR3 contains 19 residues. The germline V and J ends were trimmed by 4 bases and 3 bases, with 26 bases remaining between them. The germline V gene encodes CDR1 SGHDT and CDR2 YYEEEE. CDR3 residues: CASSTPEGLPGLHYNEQFF. CDR3 in DNA: TGTGCCAGCAGCACCCCGGAGGGTCTTCCGGGACTTCACTACAATGAGCAGTTCTTC.

This clonotype showed up many times. The rearrangement joins TRBV30 to TRBJ1-5, with 7 bases matching TRBD1. V dropped 3 bases and J dropped 6; count of bases not matched to a gene: 8. CDR1 and CDR2 (germline): GTSNPN, SVGIG (reference sequence). The CDR3 contains 14 residues. CDR3 nucleotides: TGTGCCTGGAGGAACGACAGGGCGGGTCAGCCCCAGCATTTT. It encodes CAWRNDRAGQPQHF.

J is TRBJ2-7 and V is TRBV9, with D maybe TRBD1 (5 bases). The CDR3 spans 15 residues. V was pared by 4 bases and J by 5 bases, with 19 bases between. Germline V gives CDR1 SGDLS, CDR2 YYNGEE. Here the CDR3 DNA reads TGTGCCAGCAGCCCCTCGAGCCAGGGAAGCCACGAGCAGTACTTC. This gives the protein CASSPSSQGSHEQYF. The variable domain in full, completed from reference TRBV9 and TRBJ2-7, reads DSGVTQTPKHLITATGQRVTLRCSPRSGDLSVYWYQQSLDQGLQFLIQYYNGEERAKGNILERFSAQQFPDLHSELNLSSLELGDSALYFCASSPSSQGSHEQYFGPGTRLTVT.

This clonotype turned up a few times. The V call is TRBV20-1, the J call TRBJ2-1, with no clear D. The CDR3 extends over 10 amino acids. The germline V gene encodes CDR1 DFQATT and CDR2 SNEGSKA (reference sequence). The V gene lost 7 bases and the J gene lost 6 bases, with 7 bases spanning the gap. The CDR3 DNA is TGCAGTGTTCCCCGCAATGAGCAGTTCTTC. This encodes CSVPRNEQFF.

This clonotype occurred a few times. The V gene is TRBV14, the J gene TRBJ1-4, with 8 bases that match TRBD1. Germline V gene sequence: CDR1 SGHDN, CDR2 FVKESK. This CDR3 has 14 residues. V gave up 2 bases and J gave up 8 bases; unmatched junction bases: 4. Written as DNA, the CDR3 is TGTGCCAGCAGCCAAACAGGGGGTGGAGAAAAACTGTTTTTT. Translated, it gives CASSQTGGGEKLFF.

This clonotype was recorded a few times. The chain has TRBV7-2 and TRBJ2-3; a weak D match, TRBD1 (6 bases). This CDR3 comprises 17 residues. Trimming took 5 bases from V and 0 from J, leaving 18 bases between them. Germline CDR1 and CDR2: SGHTA and FQGNSA. The CDR3 DNA follows: TGTGCCAGCAGCCCGTACAGGGTTACTTCTAGCACAGATACGCAGTATTTT. This sequence encodes CASSPYRVTSSTDTQYF. Complete variable domain (other parts from reference TRBV7-2 and TRBJ2-3): GAGVSQSPSNKVTEKGKDVELRCDPISGHTALYWYRQSLGQGLEFLIYFQGNSAPDKSGLPSDRFSAERTGGSVSTLTIQRTQQEDSAVYLCASSPYRVTSSTDTQYFGPGTRLTVL.

This clonotype has a handful of counts. The chain uses TRBV29-1 and TRBJ2-1, with D hard to call. Germline V gives CDR1 SQVTM, CDR2 ANQGSEA. The CDR3 length is 12 residues. Trimming left V 7 bases short and J 8 bases short, with 15 bases between. The CDR3 here is CSEVDVGDEQFF. The CDR3, as DNA: TGCAGCGAGGTTGATGTTGGGGATGAGCAGTTCTTC.

The CDR3 DNA reads TGTGCCAGCAGCGACGGTGGAAGTAACCAAGAGACCCAGTACTTC. This encodes CASSDGGSNQETQYF. This sequence joins TRBV9 and TRBJ2-5, with D uncertain. The CDR3 is 15 residues long. Germline V CDR1 and CDR2: SGDLS, YYNGEE. The V and J ends lost 3 bases and 0 bases respectively, with 12 bases between them.

This clonotype was seen only a few times. V usage is TRBV28 and J usage is TRBJ1-1; TRBD1 matches at 7 bases. The CDR3 is 16 amino acids. Germline trimming cut 3 bases from V and 1 base from J; bases unmatched to any gene: 8. CDR1 and CDR2 (germline): MDHEN, SYDVKM. The CDR3 DNA sequence: TGTGCCAGCAGTTTCGACAGGGCCTATGCGAACACTGAAGCTTTCTTT. Translating gives CASSFDRAYANTEAFF.

The chain joins TRBV29-1 to TRBJ1-4; no firm D call. The germline V gene encodes CDR1 SQVTM and CDR2 ANQGSEA. The CDR3 totals 16 residues. Trimming shortened V by 2 bases and J by 0 bases, and 13 bases separated the two germline ends. DNA of the CDR3: TGCAGCGTTGAACTAAGTGGAATCCCAACTAATGAAAAACTGTTTTTT. Translated, it gives CSVELSGIPTNEKLFF. The full variable domain, in which reference TRBV29-1 and TRBJ1-4 provide the parts outside the CDR3, is SAVISQKPSRDICQRGTSLTIQCQVDSQVTMMFWYRQQPGQSLTLIATANQGSEATYESGFVIDKFPISRPNLTFSTLTVSNMSPEDSSIYLCSVELSGIPTNEKLFFGSGTQLSVL.

The table lists this clonotype with a few counts. V is TRBV11-3 and J is TRBJ2-2; 8 positions agree with TRBD2. V shed 3 bases, J shed 3 bases, and the junction held 0 bases outside the gene matches. The CDR3 is made up of 14 amino acids. Germline V CDR1 and CDR2: SGHNT, YENEEA. The DNA of the CDR3 is TGTGCCAGCAGCTTGCGGGGGGACACCGGGGAGCTGTTTTTT. Translated: CASSLRGDTGELFF.

The chain couples TRBV20-1 to TRBJ2-7; D remains ambiguous. Trimming pared 4 bases from V and 1 base from J, leaving 11 bases between. CDR1 and CDR2 (germline): DFQATT, SNEGSKA (reference sequence). CDR3 length: 13 amino acids. The CDR3 is CSAIPDGSYEQYF. The CDR3 DNA is TGCAGTGCTATCCCCGACGGTTCCTACGAGCAGTACTTC.

This clonotype was seen only a few times. This rearrangement joins TRBV28 to TRBJ2-3, with a weak D call TRBD2 (5 bases). This CDR3 contains 13 residues. The germline gives CDR1 MDHEN, CDR2 SYDVKM. V was trimmed by 8 bases and J by 5 bases, leaving 14 bases between them. CDR3 bases: TGTGCCAGCGGGATACTAGGGAGAGATACGCAGTATTTT. Amino acids: CASGILGRDTQYF.

This clonotype was observed a few times. CDR3: CASSLAGPQGLKYF. The CDR3 DNA reads as TGTGCCAGCAGCTTAGCGGGTCCCCAGGGATTAAAGTACTTC. This chain connects TRBV7-3 to TRBJ2-7; the D call may be TRBD1 or TRBD2 (5 bases each). The CDR3 runs 14 residues. V lost 2 bases and J lost 11, with 19 bases in between. Germline V gene data show CDR1 as SGHTA and CDR2 as FQGTGA.

The chain joins TRBV3-1 to TRBJ2-1; perhaps D is TRBD1 or TRBD2 (6 bases each). Trimming took off 0 bases at V and 6 bases at J, with 12 bases between the two ends. This CDR3 comprises 15 residues. Germline lookup yields CDR1 LGHDT and CDR2 YNNKEL (reference sequence). The CDR3 loop is CASSQDWGAGNEQFF. CDR3 nucleotides: TGTGCCAGCAGCCAAGATTGGGGGGCGGGCAATGAGCAGTTCTTC.

V gene TRBV5-5 combines with J gene TRBJ1-5; 11 nucleotides agree with TRBD1. This CDR3 spans 15 amino acids. The germline V gene encodes CDR1 SGHKS and CDR2 YYEKEE (reference sequence). Germline trimming cut 4 bases from V and 7 bases from J; bases unmatched to any gene: 7. CDR3 loop: CASSAGTGGAQPQHF. The CDR3 DNA is TGTGCCAGCAGCGCCGGGACAGGGGGTGCCCAGCCCCAGCATTTT.

This clonotype has only a few counts. V and J are TRBV4-3 and TRBJ2-4; D may be TRBD1 (6 bases). Germline CDR1 reads LGHNA; CDR2 reads YSLEER. Trimming pared 4 bases from V and 0 bases from J, leaving 10 bases between. The CDR3 extends over 15 amino acids. CDR3 coding DNA: TGCGCCAGCAGCCGGGACATCCTAGCCAAAAACATTCAGTACTTC. Translation gives CASSRDILAKNIQYF.

CDR3 loop: CASSPTGAPTDTQYF. CDR3 nucleotide sequence: TGTGCCAGCTCACCCACAGGGGCCCCCACAGATACGCAGTATTTT. This chain joins TRBV18 and TRBJ2-3; 7 bases are shared with TRBD1. After removal of 3 bases from V and 2 bases from J, the junction contained 5 bases not matched to a gene. There are 15 residues in the CDR3. Per the germline V gene, CDR1 is KGHSH and CDR2 is LQKENI.

This clonotype has a handful of counts. The rearrangement links TRBV3-1 to TRBJ2-3; no firm D call. CDR1 is LGHDT, CDR2 YNNKEL, per germline (reference sequence). The CDR3 totals 14 residues. The V end was cut by 1 base, the J end by 2 bases, with 7 bases between. Here the CDR3 reads CASSQAGLTDTQYF. In DNA, the CDR3 is TGTGCCAGCAGCCAAGCCGGGCTCACAGATACGCAGTATTTT.

V gene TRBV7-9 combines with J gene TRBJ1-1; TRBD1 matches at 8 bases. V lost 1 base to trimming and J lost 4 bases; unmatched junction nucleotides: 2. CDR3 length: 14 residues. The germline V gene has CDR1 SEHNR and CDR2 FQNEAQ (reference sequence). The CDR3 DNA follows: TGTGCCAGCAGCTTAGGCAGGGGGCCCACTGAAGCTTTCTTT. Its protein product is CASSLGRGPTEAFF.

The V gene is TRBV7-2, the J gene TRBJ2-5; unclear D gene. V lost 2 bases, J lost 2 bases, and 6 bases lay in between. The CDR3 loop spans 13 amino acids. CDR1 and CDR2 from the germline V gene are SGHTA and FQGNSA. The CDR3 sequence is CASSLSNQETQYF. CDR3 in DNA: TGTGCCAGCAGCTTAAGTAATCAAGAGACCCAGTACTTC.

J is TRBJ2-2 and V is TRBV6-5; D is ambiguous. The CDR3 totals 12 residues. Germline V gene data show CDR1 as MNHEY and CDR2 as SVGAGI. V gave up 2 bases and J gave up 2 bases, with 0 bases separating them. This CDR3 reads CASSYNTGELFF. CDR3 nucleotides: TGTGCCAGCAGTTACAACACCGGGGAGCTGTTTTTT.

V and J are TRBV6-5 and TRBJ2-3; TRBD2 agrees at 13 bases. V trimming: 2 bases; J trimming: 6 bases; junction bases outside the gene matches: 5. CDR3 length: 16 amino acids. Germline values: CDR1 MNHEY, CDR2 SVGAGI. Here the CDR3 DNA reads TGTGCCAGCAGTTACACTAGCGGGGGGGCAGGGGATACGCAGTATTTT. Protein sequence: CASSYTSGGAGDTQYF.

The genes are TRBV29-1 and TRBJ2-3; a possible D gene is TRBD1 (6 bases). CDR3 length: 11 residues. Between the trimmed V and J ends, which lost 4 bases and 9 bases, there was a span of 11 bases. Germline V CDR1 and CDR2: SQVTM, ANQGSEA. In nucleotides, the CDR3 is TGCAGCGTTGGGGGGCAGGGGACGCAGTATTTT. Protein product: CSVGGQGTQYF.

About this clonotype: A much more abundant neighbour one base away suggests this may be a read error. This chain joins TRBV20-1 and TRBJ2-5; TRBD1 aligns across 9 bases. CDR1 DFQATT and CDR2 SNEGSKA come from the germline V gene (reference sequence). With V trimmed by 1 base and J by 0 bases, 6 bases remained unmatched. The CDR3 has 16 residues. CDR3 amino acids: CSARARDRANQETQYF. The DNA for the CDR3 is TGCAGTGCTAGAGCTCGGGACAGGGCCAACCAAGAGACCCAGTACTTC.

This clonotype was seen many times. The chain uses TRBV4-2 and TRBJ1-1; D uncertain. Trimming cost V 8 bases and J 1 base, with 11 bases left between them. This CDR3 has 13 amino acids. Per the germline V gene, CDR1 is LGHNA and CDR2 is YNFKEQ. Here the CDR3 reads CASRRRTNTEAFF. In DNA form, the CDR3 reads TGTGCCAGCCGGCGTAGGACGAACACTGAAGCTTTCTTT.

This clonotype was found once. CDR3 residues: CASSPRDRPGANVLTF. The CDR3 coding sequence is TGTGCCAGCAGCCCCCGAGACCGTCCTGGGGCCAACGTCCTGACTTTC. The V gene is TRBV7-8, the J gene TRBJ2-6; no reliable D call. The germline V gene encodes CDR1 SGHVS and CDR2 FQNEAQ. Trimming took 5 bases from V and 2 from J, leaving 13 bases between them. The CDR3 loop spans 16 amino acids.

This clonotype was found a few times. The chain carries TRBV6-5 and TRBJ2-1, with D tentatively TRBD1 or TRBD2 (5 bases each). CDR3 length equals 14 residues. The V and J ends lost 6 bases and 3 bases respectively, with 12 bases between them. CDR1 is MNHEY, CDR2 SVGAGI, per germline. The CDR3 region has the DNA TGTGCCAGCAGACCCGGGACGAACTACAATGAGCAGTTCTTC. Encoded protein: CASRPGTNYNEQFF.

This clonotype was counted many times. This chain joins TRBV29-1 and TRBJ2-3; 8 nucleotides align to TRBD2. The CDR3 consists of 18 residues. V shed 2 bases and J 2 bases; nucleotides not matched to a gene: 15. Germline CDR1 reads SQVTM; CDR2 reads ANQGSEA. CDR3 in DNA: TGCAGCGTTGAATTGGGTCTAGGGCGGGGGGCAAACACAGATACGCAGTATTTT. It yields the protein CSVELGLGRGANTDTQYF.